Presented here are 32 T cell receptor beta chains from one specimen sequenced in a study of blood T cell repertoires in COVID-19. TCRdb's copy holds only in-frame clones and misses some; the assay was immunoSEQ multiplex PCR. The data contain 150,000 to 200,000 clones, about three quarters of them singletons. Sequences were obtained from peripheral blood. All receptors come from a woman between 70 and 85 years old with acute or convalescent COVID-19.

This rearrangement joins TRBV5-1 to TRBJ2-7; D possibly corresponds to TRBD2 (5 bases). Germline loops: CDR1 SGHRS, CDR2 YFSETQ. The CDR3 contains 14 residues. The V end was cut by 0 bases, the J end by 0 bases, with 7 bases between. The CDR3 sequence: CASSLGGFSYEQYF. In nucleotides, the CDR3 is TGCGCCAGCAGCTTGGGCGGGTTCTCCTACGAGCAGTACTTC.

This rearrangement joins TRBV2 to TRBJ1-2, with D unresolved. CDR3 length: 13 amino acids. Germline V gene sequence: CDR1 SNHLY, CDR2 FYNNEI. Trimming pared 4 bases from V and 1 base from J, leaving 7 bases between. CDR3 in amino acids: CASSGSVNYGYTF. As DNA, the CDR3 is TGTGCCAGCAGTGGCTCAGTTAACTATGGCTACACCTTC.

The chain employs TRBV5-6 and TRBJ2-3; D remains ambiguous. V dropped 5 bases and J dropped 6 bases, with 13 bases sitting between them. The CDR3 contains 13 residues. Germline V gives CDR1 SGHDT, CDR2 YYEEEE. The CDR3 region has the DNA TGTGCCAGCAGACTAACCTGGTCGGATACGCAGTATTTT. Its translation: CASRLTWSDTQYF.

The chain combines TRBV12-5 with TRBJ2-2, with a possible D match to TRBD2 (5 bases). V was shortened by 5 bases and J by 7 bases, with 11 bases between the two germline ends. In germline, CDR1 is LGHNT, CDR2 FRNRAP. This CDR3 spans 13 amino acids. CDR3 sequence reads: CASGQSGSGELFF. Written as DNA, the CDR3 is TGTGCTAGTGGTCAGTCGGGGAGCGGGGAGCTGTTTTTT.

The chain couples TRBV7-2 to TRBJ2-1; 15 bases match TRBD2. CDR3 length equals 19 residues. Germline CDR1 SGHTA, CDR2 FQGNSA. V trimming: 5 bases; J trimming: 5 bases; junction bases outside the gene matches: 13. The DNA for the CDR3 is TGTGCCAGCAGCACGTTTCGGGGACTAGCGGGAGGAGCCAACAATGAGCAGTTCTTC. The encoded protein is CASSTFRGLAGGANNEQFF.

The rearrangement joins TRBV19 to TRBJ1-1, with 8 bases identical to TRBD1. Germline V gives CDR1 LNHDA, CDR2 SQIVND (reference sequence). This CDR3 is built from 14 residues. V lost 10 bases, J lost 1 base, and 8 bases stayed unmatched. In DNA, the CDR3 is TGTGCCACCCACCGGGACAGGACGAACACTGAAGCTTTCTTT. It encodes CATHRDRTNTEAFF.

This chain connects TRBV7-9 to TRBJ1-1, with D uncertain. Per the germline V gene, CDR1 is SEHNR and CDR2 is FQNEAQ (reference sequence). There are 15 residues in the CDR3. Trimming shortened V by 3 bases and J by 0 bases, and 11 bases separated the two germline ends. CDR3 in amino acids: CASSFHTNLNTEAFF. The CDR3 nucleotides are TGTGCCAGCAGCTTCCACACGAACCTGAACACTGAAGCTTTCTTT.

The rearrangement joins TRBV7-9 to TRBJ1-1; D not resolved. The CDR3 has 14 residues. The germline V and J ends were trimmed by 3 bases and 0 bases, with 8 bases remaining between them. The germline V gene has CDR1 SEHNR and CDR2 FQNEAQ (reference sequence). The CDR3 bases are TGTGCCAGCAGCTTGTCACACGTGAACACTGAAGCTTTCTTT. Protein product: CASSLSHVNTEAFF.

The chain is built from TRBV4-2 and TRBJ1-4, with TRBD1 matching over 7 bases. There are 16 residues in the CDR3. Germline CDR1 LGHNA, CDR2 YNFKEQ. V lost 3 bases, J lost 1 base, and 5 bases stayed unmatched. CDR3 region: CASSQTGFQTNEKLFF. In nucleotides, the CDR3 is TGTGCCAGCAGCCAGACAGGGTTTCAAACTAATGAAAAACTGTTTTTT.

The V call is TRBV3-1 (or the pseudogene TRBV3-2), the J call TRBJ2-3; D is uncertain. The CDR3 extends over 15 amino acids. CDR1 is LGHDT and CDR2 is YNNKEL in the germline V gene (reference sequence). Deletions cut 2 bases from V and 0 bases from J, with 9 bases between. The CDR3 sequence is CASSQSTASTDTQYF. Here the CDR3 DNA reads TGTGCCAGCAGCCAAAGCACAGCTAGCACAGATACGCAGTATTTT.

The chain combines TRBV20-1 with TRBJ1-4, with a possible D match to TRBD1 (5 bases). In germline, CDR1 is DFQATT, CDR2 SNEGSKA (reference sequence). CDR3 length: 11 amino acids. With 4 bases removed from V and 11 bases from J, the gap between germline ends came to 11 bases. CDR3 loop: CSAIRRGKLFF. In nucleotides, the CDR3 is TGCAGTGCTATCCGTCGGGGGAAACTGTTTTTT.

This chain uses TRBV4-1 with TRBJ2-5, with D possibly being TRBD2 (5 bases). Trimming cost V 1 base and J 7 bases, with 13 bases left between them. The CDR3 extends over 14 amino acids. Germline assignment: CDR1 MGHRA and CDR2 YSYEKL. Here the CDR3 DNA reads TGCGCCAGCAGCCAAGGGAGGAGGCCAGTGACCCAGTACTTC. It codes for CASSQGRRPVTQYF.

J is TRBJ1-6 and V is TRBV7-8; 9 nucleotides line up with TRBD1. The CDR3 has 14 residues. J lost 10 bases, V lost 5 bases, and 6 bases had no gene match. Germline V gene data show CDR1 as SGHVS and CDR2 as FQNEAQ. The CDR3 bases are TGTGCCAGCAGCGCCGGACAGGGGCGCTCACCCCTCCACTTT. This codes for CASSAGQGRSPLHF. Based on the CDR3 plus reference TRBV7-8 and TRBJ1-6, the full variable domain is GAGVSQSPRYKVAKRGQDVALRCDPISGHVSLFWYQQALGQGPEFLTYFQNEAQLDKSGLPSDRFFAERPEGSVSTLKIQRTQQEDSAVYLCASSAGQGRSPLHFGNGTRLTVT.

This clone occurred once. The CDR3 loop is CSGQQGRSGAFF. The CDR3 DNA reads TGCAGCGGTCAACAGGGGAGGAGTGGAGCTTTCTTT. This chain joins TRBV29-1 and TRBJ1-1, with 7 bases identical to TRBD1. Germline CDR1 and CDR2: SQVTM and ANQGSEA. V lost 7 bases to trimming and J lost 10 bases; unmatched junction nucleotides: 12. The CDR3 consists of 12 residues. The full variable domain, rest sourced from reference TRBV29-1 and TRBJ1-1, is SAVISQKPSRDICQRGTSLTIQCQVDSQVTMMFWYRQQPGQSLTLIATANQGSEATYESGFVIDKFPISRPNLTFSTLTVSNMSPEDSSIYLCSGQQGRSGAFFGQGTRLTVV.

This chain connects TRBV19 to TRBJ2-1, with 8 positions matching TRBD1. J was trimmed by 9 bases and V by 9 bases; bases with no gene match: 10. Germline V CDR1 and CDR2: LNHDA, SQIVND (reference sequence). This CDR3 spans 13 amino acids. CDR3 sequence reads: CASIGQGSGEQFF. In DNA form, the CDR3 reads TGTGCCAGCATTGGACAGGGATCCGGTGAGCAGTTCTTC.

A few counts support this clone. This chain connects TRBV4-1 to TRBJ2-7; the match to TRBD2 covers 9 bases. V was pared by 4 bases and J by 2 bases, with 12 bases of the junction left unmatched. The CDR3 consists of 17 residues. Per the germline V gene, CDR1 is MGHRA and CDR2 is YSYEKL. This CDR3 is CASSLLIAGVPTYEQYF. In DNA, the CDR3 is TGCGCCAGCAGCCTTCTGATAGCGGGAGTCCCAACCTACGAGCAGTACTTC.

The chain employs TRBV2 and TRBJ2-7; D is ambiguous. Germline V gene sequence: CDR1 SNHLY, CDR2 FYNNEI. V dropped 1 base and J dropped 4 bases, with 5 bases sitting between them. This CDR3 region has 12 residues. The CDR3 spells CASSEGAYEQYF. The CDR3 coding sequence is TGTGCCAGCAGTGAAGGGGCGTACGAGCAGTACTTC.

The chain is built from TRBV9 and TRBJ2-1; 8 positions match TRBD2. CDR1 is SGDLS, CDR2 YYNGEE, per germline. V shed 1 base, J shed 7 bases, and the junction held 13 bases outside the gene matches. The CDR3 is made up of 17 amino acids. CDR3 sequence (DNA): TGTGCCAGCAGCGTACCCCGGAGATACAGCGGGAGTAATGAGCAGTTCTTC. Translation: CASSVPRRYSGSNEQFF.

The genes are TRBV2 and TRBJ2-3; D gene unclear. V was clipped by 4 bases and J by 10 bases, with 9 bases between them. The length of the CDR3 is 11 residues. In germline, CDR1 is SNHLY, CDR2 FYNNEI. The CDR3 is CASSGAEAQYF. The CDR3 DNA sequence: TGTGCCAGCAGTGGAGCAGAGGCGCAGTATTTT.

CDR3 sequence: CASATWANGNTIYF. DNA of the CDR3: TGTGCCAGCGCCACCTGGGCAAATGGAAACACCATATATTTT. This chain uses TRBV6-5 with TRBJ1-3; unclear D gene. V was trimmed by 8 bases and J by 3 bases, leaving 14 bases between them. CDR3 length: 14 residues. From germline, CDR1 is MNHEY and CDR2 SVGAGI.

The V call is TRBV5-1, the J call TRBJ2-1; D is ambiguous. The CDR3 consists of 18 residues. Trimming removed 2 bases at V and 4 bases at J, with 22 bases between. CDR1 is SGHRS, CDR2 YFSETQ, per germline. The CDR3 nucleotides read TGCGCCAGCAGCTTAAGGTCGTTAGCTGAAAGTGTTTACAATGAGCAGTTCTTC. Translating gives CASSLRSLAESVYNEQFF.

Comments on this clone: Additional DNA sequences in this sample encode the identical CDR3. The chain is built from TRBV29-1 and TRBJ1-4, with 11 bases identical to TRBD1. CDR1 and CDR2 (germline): SQVTM, ANQGSEA. Losses at the gene ends were 4 bases for V and 8 bases for J; bases not matched to a gene: 3. The CDR3 has 13 amino acids. CDR3 in DNA: TGCAGCGTTGCATGGGACAGGGGGGAAAAACTGTTTTTT. It codes for CSVAWDRGEKLFF.

The chain carries TRBV5-1 and TRBJ2-1, with TRBD2 matching over 11 bases. Germline CDR1 and CDR2: SGHRS and YFSETQ. The J segment lost 5 bases and the V segment lost 0 bases, leaving 7 bases of the junction unmatched. The CDR3 sequence is 17 residues long. The CDR3, as DNA: TGCGCCAGCAGCTTGGGAATCCGGGGACTAGCGGACAATGAGCAGTTCTTC. It encodes CASSLGIRGLADNEQFF.

The rearrangement uses TRBV2 and TRBJ2-7; 8 nucleotides agree with TRBD1. The V and J ends lost 5 bases and 6 bases, in that order; junction bases with no gene match: 21. In germline, CDR1 is SNHLY, CDR2 FYNNEI. The CDR3 length is 18 residues. The CDR3 loop reads CASSRSRVGQGIVSEQYF. Written as DNA, the CDR3 is TGTGCCAGCAGTAGGAGTAGAGTAGGACAGGGAATAGTGAGCGAGCAGTACTTC.

This rearrangement joins TRBV19 to TRBJ2-7; D call uncertain. There are 11 residues in the CDR3. Germline V gene data show CDR1 as LNHDA and CDR2 as SQIVND (reference sequence). V dropped 3 bases and J dropped 3 bases, with 3 bases sitting between them. CDR3 DNA sequence: TGTGCCAGTAGTATCGGCTACGAGCAGTACTTC. Its protein is CASSIGYEQYF.

V and J are TRBV5-4 and TRBJ1-3, with D possibly matching TRBD1 (6 bases). Trimming took 4 bases from V and 0 from J, leaving 14 bases between them. This CDR3 region has 16 residues. Germline assignment: CDR1 SGHNT and CDR2 YYREEE (reference sequence). This CDR3 is CASSLGGSHSGNTIYF. In DNA, the CDR3 is TGTGCCAGCAGCCTGGGGGGCAGCCACTCTGGAAACACCATATATTTT.

The rearrangement links TRBV19 to TRBJ1-3; 9 bases align to TRBD1. The CDR3 runs to 16 residues. The V and J ends lost 4 bases and 0 bases, in that order; junction bases with no gene match: 4. In germline, CDR1 is LNHDA, CDR2 SQIVND (reference sequence). The CDR3 here is CASSTPGQGSGNTIYF. CDR3 DNA: TGTGCCAGTAGTACTCCGGGACAGGGCTCTGGAAACACCATATATTTT.

This chain connects TRBV6-5 to TRBJ2-2; the D gene is possibly TRBD2 (5 bases). The CDR3 has 13 amino acids. Trimming pared 10 bases from V and 5 bases from J, leaving 14 bases between. Germline V gene sequence: CDR1 MNHEY, CDR2 SVGAGI. The CDR3 loop is CATRGPGTGELFF. CDR3 nucleotide sequence: TGTGCCACCCGAGGGCCGGGGACCGGGGAGCTGTTTTTT.

This clone was counted between two and nine times. The gene calls are TRBV6-6 and TRBJ2-7; TRBD1 might be the D (6 bases). The germline V gene has CDR1 MNHNY and CDR2 SVGAGI (reference sequence). The V and J ends lost 6 bases and 6 bases respectively, with 21 bases between them. The CDR3 covers 15 residues. CDR3 coding DNA: TGTGCCAGCAGAGGACAGAGGGGAGAGGCTTCCGAGCAGTACTTC. It yields the protein CASRGQRGEASEQYF.

The chain employs TRBV6-5 and TRBJ2-2, with TRBD1 as a possible D gene (5 bases). Per the germline V gene, CDR1 is MNHEY and CDR2 is SVGAGI. This CDR3 region has 14 residues. V was trimmed by 6 bases and J by 9 bases, leaving 17 bases between them. The DNA of the CDR3 is TGTGCCAGCAGGGTCGACAGTGTTCGGCGGGAGCTGTTTTTT. Translating gives CASRVDSVRRELFF.

This sequence joins TRBV9 and TRBJ1-3, with D maybe TRBD1 (6 bases). CDR1 is SGDLS and CDR2 is YYNGEE in the germline V gene. The CDR3 length is 16 residues. V was pared by 4 bases and J by 8 bases, with 22 bases between. CDR3 sequence (DNA): TGTGCCAGCAGCCCAACTCGACAGGCTCTAAGTGACACCATATATTTT. Protein product: CASSPTRQALSDTIYF.

This chain uses TRBV2 with TRBJ1-3; 8 bases align to TRBD1. The V gene's germline CDR1 is SNHLY and CDR2 FYNNEI. This CDR3 spans 16 amino acids. The V gene end was trimmed by 4 bases and the J gene end by 0 bases; junction bases not matched to a gene: 5. CDR3 bases: TGTGCCAGCAGTGGAGCGACAGGGGCCTCTGGAAACACCATATATTTT. This sequence encodes CASSGATGASGNTIYF.